Sequencing of this TCR beta chain was carried out in a study of cytomegalovirus exposure and HLA in healthy donors. PCR involved 60 Vbeta and 13 Jbeta primers. The table came from immunoSEQ multiplex PCR; TCRdb's copy has only in-frame clones and leaves some out. This table holds 150,000 to 200,000 clones, roughly 85% found once. Study-level points and caveats: Other equally common chains were less clonally expanded than HLA-associated TCR beta chains, a later analysis showed.

As regards this clone: The target antigen is unknown.

The sequence was obtained from a woman aged 25 to 45 in good health and CMV-seropositive. The sequenced material came from PBMCs.

The CDR3 DNA sequence: TGTGCCACCAGCAGGCCCTTCGTCGGTACTGAAGCTTTCTTT. It is translated as CATSRPFVGTEAFF. The chain carries TRBV15 and TRBJ1-1; D call uncertain. Germline values: CDR1 LNHNV, CDR2 YYDKDF (reference sequence). Deletions cut 3 bases from V and 5 bases from J, with 13 bases between. The CDR3 contains 14 residues.